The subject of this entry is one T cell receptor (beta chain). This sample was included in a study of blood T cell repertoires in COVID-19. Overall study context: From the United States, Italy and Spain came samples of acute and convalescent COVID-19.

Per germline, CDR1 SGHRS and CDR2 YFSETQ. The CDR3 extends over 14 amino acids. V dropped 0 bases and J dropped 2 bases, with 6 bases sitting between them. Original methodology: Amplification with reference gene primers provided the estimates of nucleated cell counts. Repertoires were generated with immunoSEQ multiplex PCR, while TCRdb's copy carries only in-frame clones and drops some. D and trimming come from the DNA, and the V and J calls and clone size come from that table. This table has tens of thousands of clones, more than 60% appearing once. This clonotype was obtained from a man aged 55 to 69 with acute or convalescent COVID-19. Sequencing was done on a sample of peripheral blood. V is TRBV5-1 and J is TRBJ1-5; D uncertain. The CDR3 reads CASSLDAGNQPQHF. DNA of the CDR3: TGCGCCAGCAGCTTGGATGCGGGCAATCAGCCCCAGCATTTT.